This TCR beta chain came from a study of cytomegalovirus exposure and HLA in healthy donors. This clone has only a few counts. Its antigen is still unknown. Germline V gene lookup returns CDR1 LGHNA and CDR2 YNFKEQ. V shed 0 bases and J shed 5 bases, with 16 bases lying between them. This CDR3 is 16 amino acids long. PCR amplification relied on 60 Vbeta primers (plus 13 Jbeta primers). TCRdb's copy holds only in-frame clones and misses some; the assay was immunoSEQ multiplex PCR. Of 99,000 or so clones listed, 76% were seen once; the top ten hold 8.2%. Broader study findings: By HLA locus, TCR association rates varied in a later analysis, with DRB1 showing the most and HLA-C the fewest. As was reported, the classifier diagnosed cytomegalovirus status with high specificity and sensitivity.

This TCR came from a man aged 40-49 years in good health and CMV-seropositive. The rearrangement joins TRBV4-2 to TRBJ2-5; TRBD2 is a possible D gene (6 bases). The sample was PBMCs. The CDR3 loop reads CASSQDPGSGVETQYF. The CDR3 region has the DNA TGTGCCAGCAGCCAAGATCCCGGGAGTGGCGTGGAGACCCAGTACTTC.